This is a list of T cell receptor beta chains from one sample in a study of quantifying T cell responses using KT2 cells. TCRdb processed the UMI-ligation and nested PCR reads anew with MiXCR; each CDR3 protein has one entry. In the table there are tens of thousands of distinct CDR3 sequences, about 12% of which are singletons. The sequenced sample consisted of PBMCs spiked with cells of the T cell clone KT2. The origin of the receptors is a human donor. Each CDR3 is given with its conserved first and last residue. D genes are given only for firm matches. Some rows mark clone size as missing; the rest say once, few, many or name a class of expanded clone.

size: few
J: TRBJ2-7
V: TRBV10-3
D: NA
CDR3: CAISASAGARYEQYF
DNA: TGTGCCATCAGTGCAAGCGCGGGGGCCAGGTACGAGCAGTACTTC

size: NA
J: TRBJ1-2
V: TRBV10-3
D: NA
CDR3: CAIQQTNYGYTF
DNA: TGTGCCATCCAACAAACTAACTATGGCTACACCTTC

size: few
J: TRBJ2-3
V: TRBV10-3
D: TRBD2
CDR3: CAITSGLAGGPGDTQYF
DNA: TGTGCCATCACGTCGGGACTAGCGGGAGGGCCTGGAGATACGCAGTATTTT

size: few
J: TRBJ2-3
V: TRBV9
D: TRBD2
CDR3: CASSVAGRADTQYF
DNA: TGTGCCAGCAGCGTAGCGGGGAGGGCAGATACGCAGTATTTT

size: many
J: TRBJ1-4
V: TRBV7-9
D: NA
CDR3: CASSLLNAEKLFF
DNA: TGTGCCAGCAGCTTGTTAAATGCGGAAAAACTGTTTTTT

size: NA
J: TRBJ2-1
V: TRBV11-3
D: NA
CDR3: CASSSSLGQFF
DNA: TGTGCCAGCAGCTCCAGCCTGGGCCAGTTCTTC

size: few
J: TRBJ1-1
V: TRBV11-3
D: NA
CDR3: CATRTDLNTEAFF
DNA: TGTGCCACTCGGACAGATTTGAACACTGAAGCTTTCTTT

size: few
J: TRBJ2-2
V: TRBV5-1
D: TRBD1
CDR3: CASSPAGTANTGELFF
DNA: TGCGCCAGCAGTCCCGCCGGGACAGCCAACACCGGGGAGCTGTTTTTT

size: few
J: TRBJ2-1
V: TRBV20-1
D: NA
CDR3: CSARGATGLLNNEQFF
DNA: TGCAGTGCTAGAGGGGCGACGGGCCTTTTAAACAATGAGCAGTTCTTC

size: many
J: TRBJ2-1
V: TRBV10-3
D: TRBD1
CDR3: CAISVRTGLYNEQFF
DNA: TGTGCCATCAGTGTTAGGACAGGGCTCTACAATGAGCAGTTCTTC

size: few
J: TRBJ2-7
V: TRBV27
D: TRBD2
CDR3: CASSFASGRAYEQYF
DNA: TGTGCCAGCAGTTTCGCTAGCGGGAGGGCCTACGAGCAGTACTTC

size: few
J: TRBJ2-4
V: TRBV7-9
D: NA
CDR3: CASSLPSEKNIQYF
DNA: TGTGCCAGCAGCCTACCCAGCGAAAAAAACATTCAGTACTTC

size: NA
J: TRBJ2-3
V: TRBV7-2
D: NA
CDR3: CASSLSRGTDTQYF
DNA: TGTGCCAGCAGCTTAAGCAGGGGCACAGATACGCAGTATTTT

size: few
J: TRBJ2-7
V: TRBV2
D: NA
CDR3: CASIRALSSYEQYF
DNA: TGTGCCAGCATTCGAGCGTTGAGCTCCTACGAGCAGTACTTC

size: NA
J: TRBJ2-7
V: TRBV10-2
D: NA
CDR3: CASSESGTGSYEQYF
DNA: TGCGCCAGCAGTGAGTCCGGGACGGGGTCCTACGAGCAGTACTTC

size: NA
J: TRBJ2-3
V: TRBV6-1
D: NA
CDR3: CASSEGRVDTQYF
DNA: TGTGCCAGCAGTGAAGGGAGGGTGGATACGCAGTATTTT

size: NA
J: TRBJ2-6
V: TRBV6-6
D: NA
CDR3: CASSPPSPGRSSGANVLTF
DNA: TGTGCCAGCAGTCCTCCCTCACCGGGACGGTCCTCTGGGGCCAACGTCCTGACTTTC

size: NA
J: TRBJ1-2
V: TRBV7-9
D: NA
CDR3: CASSSLIRAFGGYTF
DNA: TGTGCCAGCAGCTCCCTAATCCGGGCCTTTGGCGGCTACACCTTC